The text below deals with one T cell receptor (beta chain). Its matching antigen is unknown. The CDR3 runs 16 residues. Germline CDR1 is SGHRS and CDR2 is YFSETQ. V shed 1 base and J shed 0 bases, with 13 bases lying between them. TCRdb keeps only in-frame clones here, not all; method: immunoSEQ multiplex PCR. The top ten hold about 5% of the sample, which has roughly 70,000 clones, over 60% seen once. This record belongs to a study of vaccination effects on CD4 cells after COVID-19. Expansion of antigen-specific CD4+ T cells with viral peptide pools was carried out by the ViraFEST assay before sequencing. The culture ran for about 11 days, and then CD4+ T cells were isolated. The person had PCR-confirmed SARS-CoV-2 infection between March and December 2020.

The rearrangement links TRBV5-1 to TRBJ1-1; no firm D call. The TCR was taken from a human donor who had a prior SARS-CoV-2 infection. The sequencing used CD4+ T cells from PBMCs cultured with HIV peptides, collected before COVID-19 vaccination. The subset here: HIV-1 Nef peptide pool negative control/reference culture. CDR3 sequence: CASSLRADRMNTEAFF. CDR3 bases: TGCGCCAGCAGCTTGAGGGCAGATAGGATGAACACTGAAGCTTTCTTT.